Included here is one TCR beta chain sequence, with context. What it binds is unknown. The sample is drawn from a study of T cells in localized non-small cell lung cancer. Study-level points and caveats: The tumor had only one region sequenced, so heterogeneity remains possible. Overall survival was longer when the density of T cells in the blood was higher. The appearance of a median roughly 61 of the top 100 tumor clones was seen in adjacent lung.

TCRdb keeps only in-frame clones here, not all; method: immunoSEQ multiplex PCR. In the table there are around 4,400 clones, roughly a third of which are singletons. CDR3 size: 12 residues. The germline gives CDR1 MNHGY, CDR2 SAAAGT. V was trimmed by 4 bases and J by 1 base, leaving 4 bases between them. The gene calls are TRBV6-8 and TRBJ1-1, with no clear D. This TCR was recovered from a man between 35 and 75 years old with stage II squamous cell lung carcinoma. The specimen was lung tumor tissue, collected before any cancer treatment. CDR3 coding DNA: TGTGCCAGCAGTTCAGGGAACACTGAAGCTTTCTTT. Its translation is CASSSGNTEAFF.